This TCR beta chain originates from a study of blood T cell repertoires in COVID-19. About the study: Sites across the United States, Italy and Spain contributed samples from acute and convalescent COVID-19. T cells, B-cell-depleted T cells, or PBMCs supplied cDNA or gDNA.

As handled by the study authors: Quantification of nucleated cells was approximated via reference gene primer amplification. The repertoire was sequenced with immunoSEQ multiplex PCR; TCRdb's copy has only in-frame clones and lacks some. V and J calls plus clone size are reproduced from that table; the DNA served to infer D and trimming. The sample yields over 250,000 clones, roughly 86% seen once. In this sample, this clone turned up a few times. Germline V gene sequence: CDR1 SGHVS, CDR2 FNYEAQ. The ends were cut back, 4 bases at V and 4 bases at J, with 4 bases in the middle. This CDR3 is built from 11 residues.

Material: peripheral blood. This clonotype was obtained from a woman aged 50 to 60 with acute or convalescent COVID-19. The J gene is TRBJ2-5, the V gene TRBV7-6; D is unresolved. The CDR3 DNA sequence: TGTGCCAGCAGCTCCATAGAGACCCAGTACTTC. Amino acids: CASSSIETQYF.